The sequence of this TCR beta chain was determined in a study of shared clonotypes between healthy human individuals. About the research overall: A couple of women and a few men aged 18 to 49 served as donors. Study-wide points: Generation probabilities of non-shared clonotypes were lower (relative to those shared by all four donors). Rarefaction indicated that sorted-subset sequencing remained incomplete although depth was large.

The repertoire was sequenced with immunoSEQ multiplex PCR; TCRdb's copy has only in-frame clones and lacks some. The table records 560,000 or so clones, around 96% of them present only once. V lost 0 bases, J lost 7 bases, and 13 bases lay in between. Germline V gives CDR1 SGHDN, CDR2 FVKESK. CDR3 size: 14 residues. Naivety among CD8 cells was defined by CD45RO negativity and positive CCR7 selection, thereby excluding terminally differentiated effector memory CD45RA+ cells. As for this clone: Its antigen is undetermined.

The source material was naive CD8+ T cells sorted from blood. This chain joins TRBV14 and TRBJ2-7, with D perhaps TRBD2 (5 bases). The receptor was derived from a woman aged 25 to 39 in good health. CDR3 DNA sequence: TGTGCCAGCAGCCAAGAGAGGGAACCGGAGGAGCAGTACTTC. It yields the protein CASSQEREPEEQYF.